Below, 32 T cell receptor beta chains from the same sample are listed, as sequenced in a study of T cells in Graves' hyperthyroidism and ophthalmopathy. RNA transcripts yielded amplified TCR beta CDR3 regions. The HTBI primer set served for first-round RT-PCR of the TCR CDR3. TCRdb re-called the multiplex PCR reads with MiXCR, one entry per CDR3 protein. The table has about 350,000 distinct CDR3 sequences, more than 11% seen once. The specimen sequenced was blood. These receptors were taken from a young woman with Graves' hyperthyroidism.

The chain combines TRBV20-1 with TRBJ2-2; unclear D gene. CDR1 is DFQATT, CDR2 SNEGSKA, per germline (reference sequence). The CDR3 extends over 15 amino acids. V lost 1 base, J lost 5 bases, and 14 bases lay in between. CDR3: CSARGPGQRTGELFF. For the CDR3, the DNA is TGCAGTGCTAGAGGACCAGGTCAACGAACCGGGGAGCTGTTTTTT.

A few counts support this clonotype. V is TRBV12-3 or TRBV12-4 and J is TRBJ2-1, with TRBD2 matching 8 bases. CDR3 size: 16 residues. Trimming at V came to 7 bases and at J to 6 bases, leaving 14 bases not matched to a gene. The CDR3 reads CASTRGGEWGANEQFF. In nucleotides, the CDR3 is TGTGCCAGCACCCGGGGGGGGGAGTGGGGCGCCAATGAGCAGTTCTTC.

This sequence joins TRBV18 and TRBJ2-1; D is unclear. The CDR3 loop spans 16 amino acids. The germline V gene encodes CDR1 KGHSH and CDR2 LQKENI. Trimming cost V 3 bases and J 5 bases, with 17 bases left between them. CDR3 nucleotides: TGTGCCAGCTCACCGCTACCAGCGCAAGAGGACAATGAGCAGTTCTTC. Its translation: CASSPLPAQEDNEQFF. The full variable domain, its missing parts supplied by reference TRBV18 and TRBJ2-1, is NAGVMQNPRHLVRRRGQEARLRCSPMKGHSHVYWYRQLPEEGLKFMVYLQKENIIDESGMPKERFSAEFPKEGPSILRIQQVVRGDSAAYFCASSPLPAQEDNEQFFGPGTRLTVL.

This clonotype has ten or more counts. V and J are TRBV27 and TRBJ1-2; possibly TRBD1 for D (6 bases). Germline CDR1 and CDR2: MNHEY and SMNVEV (reference sequence). The germline V and J ends were trimmed by 9 bases and 3 bases, with 11 bases remaining between them. The CDR3 is 12 amino acids. CDR3 sequence (DNA): TGTGCCAGTTCATCAGGGGACTATGGCTACACCTTC. It is translated as CASSSGDYGYTF.

CDR3 sequence reads: CASRGETGELFF. The CDR3 DNA reads as TGTGCCAGCAGGGGGGAAACCGGGGAGCTGTTTTTT. This rearrangement joins TRBV12-3 or TRBV12-4 to TRBJ2-2; D is tentatively TRBD1 or TRBD2 (5 bases each). Trimming removed 6 bases from V and 5 bases from J, with 7 bases in between. This CDR3 contains 12 residues.

The chain combines TRBV3-1 with TRBJ1-1, with 9 positions matching TRBD1. Germline assignment: CDR1 LGHDT and CDR2 YNNKEL (reference sequence). The CDR3 loop spans 14 amino acids. Losses at the gene ends were 1 base for V and 3 bases for J; bases not matched to a gene: 0. The CDR3 nucleotides read TGTGCCAGCAGCCAAGGACAGGGGGACACTGAAGCTTTCTTT. This codes for CASSQGQGDTEAFF.

This clonotype was observed many times. V and J are TRBV20-1 and TRBJ2-7, with 7 positions matching TRBD2. The trim removed 3 bases at V and 6 bases at J, leaving 14 bases unmatched. CDR3 length equals 15 residues. The germline CDR1 and CDR2 sequences are DFQATT and SNEGSKA (reference sequence). DNA for the CDR3: TGCAGTGCTAGTGCCCTGGGGGAGCGGGAAGGCGAGCAGTACTTC. Its translation is CSASALGEREGEQYF.

This clonotype has a count of ten or more. The chain combines TRBV7-8 with TRBJ1-2; D uncertain. V lost 1 base to trimming and J lost 4 bases, with 10 bases between them. The CDR3 has 14 amino acids. Germline-derived CDR1 and CDR2 are SGHVS and FQNEAQ. In nucleotides, the CDR3 is TGTGCCAGCAGCTTAGAGGTCGATTTCTATGGCTACACCTTC. This gives the protein CASSLEVDFYGYTF.

This clonotype was recorded a few times. This chain uses TRBV20-1 with TRBJ2-3, with D possibly being TRBD2 (6 bases). Germline CDR1 DFQATT, CDR2 SNEGSKA (reference sequence). Trimming shortened V by 8 bases and J by 1 base, and 10 bases separated the two germline ends. This CDR3 region has 12 residues. CDR3 residues: CSPWGGTDTQYF. CDR3 nucleotide sequence: TGCAGTCCATGGGGGGGCACAGATACGCAGTATTTT.

This clonotype was seen repeatedly, ten times or more. The chain couples TRBV5-6 to TRBJ2-5; the match to TRBD1 covers 7 bases. This CDR3 is 15 amino acids long. Trimming cost V 2 bases and J 3 bases; bases outside gene matches: 7. Germline values: CDR1 SGHDT, CDR2 YYEEEE. Here the CDR3 reads CASSFAGTEEETQYF. DNA of the CDR3: TGTGCCAGCAGCTTTGCCGGGACAGAAGAAGAGACCCAGTACTTC.

The chain has TRBV2 and TRBJ2-4; 10 nucleotides line up with TRBD2. The CDR3 loop spans 14 amino acids. Germline CDR1 reads SNHLY; CDR2 reads FYNNEI. V lost 7 bases and J lost 4; bases outside the gene matches: 4. The CDR3 loop reads CASKAGGNKNIQYF. CDR3 nucleotides: TGTGCCAGCAAAGCGGGAGGGAATAAAAACATTCAGTACTTC.

V is TRBV2 and J is TRBJ2-3, with unresolved D. CDR1 SNHLY and CDR2 FYNNEI come from the germline V gene. V lost 6 bases to trimming and J lost 6 bases, with 16 bases between them. This CDR3 is built from 14 residues. The CDR3 region has the DNA TGTGCCAGCAGGTCCGGCCTAGTAACCGATACGCAGTATTTT. It encodes CASRSGLVTDTQYF.

V and J are TRBV19 and TRBJ2-2; 8 positions match TRBD1. With 0 bases clipped from V and 6 bases from J, the junction kept 12 bases outside the gene matches. Germline V lookup: CDR1 LNHDA, CDR2 SQIVND (reference sequence). This CDR3 spans 18 amino acids. The CDR3 DNA reads TGTGCCAGTAGTATAGATACCTGGACAGGGAAGGGGGCCGGGGAGCTGTTTTTT. As protein: CASSIDTWTGKGAGELFF.

At least ten counts were recorded for this clonotype. The chain uses TRBV11-2 and TRBJ2-3, with D possibly TRBD2 on 5 matching bases. Germline V gives CDR1 SGHAT, CDR2 FQNNGV. This CDR3 has 17 residues. V gave up 0 bases and J gave up 2 bases, with 15 bases separating them. CDR3 sequence reads: CASSLDRGGLTTDTQYF. The CDR3 DNA sequence: TGTGCCAGCAGCTTAGATCGTGGCGGACTTACCACAGATACGCAGTATTTT.

This clonotype was recorded a few times. The J gene is TRBJ1-3, the V gene TRBV29-1; TRBD1 agrees at 9 bases. Germline values: CDR1 SQVTM, CDR2 ANQGSEA. The length of the CDR3 is 15 residues. V dropped 5 bases and J dropped 4; count of bases not matched to a gene: 9. Written as DNA, the CDR3 is TGCAGCGTTTCCGGGACAGGGCGAGGCGGAAACACCATATATTTT. Translation: CSVSGTGRGGNTIYF.

The J gene is TRBJ1-2, the V gene TRBV6-2 or TRBV6-3, with D maybe TRBD1 (5 bases). The CDR3 totals 15 residues. Trimming took off 6 bases at V and 4 bases at J, with 18 bases between the two ends. Germline values: CDR1 MNHEY, CDR2 SVGEGT. Here the CDR3 DNA reads TGTGCCAGCAGGAAGGACGGGGCCTCTTTCTATGGCTACACCTTC. Protein product: CASRKDGASFYGYTF.

The V call is TRBV3-1, the J call TRBJ2-1, with a possible D match to TRBD2 (6 bases). Germline CDR1 LGHDT, CDR2 YNNKEL (reference sequence). CDR3 length: 14 amino acids. V gave up 4 bases and J gave up 4 bases, with 11 bases separating them. CDR3 sequence reads: CASSRTTLYNEQFF. The DNA of the CDR3 is TGTGCCAGCAGCCGGACTACGCTTTACAATGAGCAGTTCTTC.

The V call is TRBV30, the J call TRBJ2-7; the D gene is possibly TRBD2 (5 bases). There are 15 residues in the CDR3. V gave up 1 base and J gave up 7 bases, with 20 bases separating them. Germline V gene sequence: CDR1 GTSNPN, CDR2 SVGIG (reference sequence). The CDR3 region is CAWSGSSLPSGEQYF. CDR3 nucleotides: TGTGCCTGGAGTGGTTCTAGTCTCCCCTCGGGGGAGCAGTACTTC.

This clonotype has only a few counts. The CDR3 nucleotides read TGCAGCGTTGAAGACCCGGGACAGGGAGGTGGCTACACCTTC. The encoded protein is CSVEDPGQGGGYTF. The chain has TRBV29-1 and TRBJ1-2, with 9 positions matching TRBD1. With 0 bases clipped from V and 7 bases from J, the junction kept 6 bases outside the gene matches. The CDR3 is 14 residues long. CDR1 and CDR2 from the germline V gene are SQVTM and ANQGSEA.

This clonotype occurred many times. The rearrangement uses TRBV28 and TRBJ2-2; D gene uncertain. CDR3 length equals 12 residues. Trimming pared 8 bases from V and 5 bases from J, leaving 9 bases between. Per the germline V gene, CDR1 is MDHEN and CDR2 is SYDVKM. The CDR3 nucleotides are TGTGCCAGCGGTCTGGGGACCGGGGAGCTGTTTTTT. Translating it yields CASGLGTGELFF.

This clonotype has just a few counts. V gene TRBV20-1 combines with J gene TRBJ2-1; no clear D. CDR3 length: 10 amino acids. CDR1 is DFQATT, CDR2 SNEGSKA, per germline (reference sequence). Trimming removed 3 bases at V and 6 bases at J, with 3 bases between. Written as DNA, the CDR3 is TGCAGTGCTAGCATCAATGAGCAGTTCTTC. Translation: CSASINEQFF.

Many counts were recorded for this clonotype. The chain has TRBV7-2 and TRBJ2-7; D possibly matches TRBD1 or TRBD2 (5 bases each). Trimming cost V 5 bases and J 4 bases, with 18 bases left between them. Germline CDR1 reads SGHTA; CDR2 reads FQGNSA. The CDR3 totals 15 residues. The CDR3 region is CASSPSVGTSYEQYF. CDR3 DNA sequence: TGTGCCAGCAGCCCCTCGGTTGGGACGAGTTACGAGCAGTACTTC.

Concerning this clonotype: This may be a read error: a much more frequent sequence differs by one nucleotide. The J gene is TRBJ2-3, the V gene TRBV7-6; D possibly corresponds to TRBD2 (6 bases). CDR3 size: 16 residues. Germline V gene lookup returns CDR1 SGHVS and CDR2 FNYEAQ. CDR3 bases: TGTGCCAGCAGCTTAGCTGGCGGGACCGGCACAGATACGCAGTGTTTT. This encodes CASSLAGGTGTDTQCF. The variable domain in full, with the rest retrieved from reference TRBV7-6 and TRBJ2-3, is GAGVSQSPRYKVTKRGQDVALRCDPISGHVSLYWYRQALGQGPEFLTYFNYEAQQDKSGLPNDRFSAERPEGSISTLTIQRTEQRDSAMYRCASSLAGGTGTDTQCFGPGTRLTVL.

The sample holds a few counts of this clonotype. The CDR3 DNA sequence: TGTGCCAGCAGGCTAGCGGGAGCGGCGACAGATACGCAGTATTTT. This codes for CASRLAGAATDTQYF. This chain links TRBV6-1 with TRBJ2-3, with TRBD2 matching 10 bases. The germline V gene has CDR1 MNHNS and CDR2 SASEGT. CDR3 length: 15 amino acids. The ends lost 6 bases at V and 3 bases at J; junction bases unmatched: 6.

The genes are TRBV29-1 and TRBJ1-3, with TRBD1 matching over 7 bases. The junction had 16 bases not matched to a gene; V was cut back by 6 bases and J by 8 bases. The CDR3 extends over 15 amino acids. Germline V CDR1 and CDR2: SQVTM, ANQGSEA. In DNA form, the CDR3 reads TGCAGCGTCACTCCCATGACAGGGATTCGGGACACCATATATTTT. Translating gives CSVTPMTGIRDTIYF.

This clonotype occurred many times. The chain couples TRBV7-2 to TRBJ1-2, with a weak D call TRBD1 (6 bases). V was cut by 1 base and J by 7 bases, with 13 bases left in between. Germline CDR1 reads SGHTA; CDR2 reads FQGNSA. The CDR3 length is 14 residues. DNA of the CDR3: TGTGCCAGCAGCTTAGTTGCGGGGGGCGGTGGCTACACCTTC. Translated, it gives CASSLVAGGGGYTF.

This clonotype was seen many times. The rearrangement links TRBV12-3 or TRBV12-4 to TRBJ1-2; D call uncertain. The CDR3 has 12 amino acids. Between the trimmed V and J ends, which lost 10 bases and 4 bases, there was a span of 13 bases. The DNA of the CDR3 is TGTGCCATCAGGCCGAGCGGCTATGGCTACACCTTC. Amino acid sequence: CAIRPSGYGYTF.

The CDR3 DNA follows: TGTGCCAGCAGCATACAGGGAAACGAGCAGTACTTC. It yields the protein CASSIQGNEQYF. V gene TRBV3-1 combines with J gene TRBJ2-7; possible D gene TRBD1, 6 bases. Between the trimmed V and J ends, which lost 5 bases and 5 bases, there was a span of 10 bases. CDR3 size: 12 residues. CDR1 is LGHDT and CDR2 is YNNKEL in the germline V gene (reference sequence).

This clonotype was found many times. The chain joins TRBV6-5 to TRBJ1-2; 7 bases align to TRBD1. The CDR3 is 14 amino acids. V shed 2 bases and J 5 bases; nucleotides not matched to a gene: 5. Germline values: CDR1 MNHEY, CDR2 SVGAGI. The CDR3 DNA is TGTGCCAGCAGTTACCGGGACAGAACTTATGGCTACACCTTC. It specifies CASSYRDRTYGYTF.

This clonotype was counted only a few times. The chain uses TRBV20-1 and TRBJ1-6; D unclear. This CDR3 has 16 amino acids. The V gene lost 4 bases and the J gene lost 0 bases, with 13 bases spanning the gap. In germline, CDR1 is DFQATT, CDR2 SNEGSKA (reference sequence). The CDR3 bases are TGCAGTGCTAACCTGGCCGGCGGCTCCTATAATTCACCCCTCCACTTT. This translates into CSANLAGGSYNSPLHF.

Many counts were recorded for this clonotype. This chain links TRBV12-3 or TRBV12-4 with TRBJ2-5; D is perhaps TRBD1 or TRBD2 (5 bases each). Between the trimmed V and J ends, which lost 4 bases and 4 bases, there was a span of 16 bases. This CDR3 spans 15 amino acids. The CDR3 sequence is CASSSPGKGTETQYF. CDR3 sequence (DNA): TGTGCCAGCAGTTCCCCGGGGAAAGGGACAGAGACCCAGTACTTC.

This clonotype was counted between two and nine times. This chain joins TRBV5-5 and TRBJ2-5, with 9 bases identical to TRBD1. CDR3 size: 16 residues. The germline CDR1 and CDR2 sequences are SGHKS and YYEKEE (reference sequence). Losses at the gene ends were 4 bases for V and 5 bases for J; bases not matched to a gene: 12. The CDR3 is CASSRLTGGGSETQYF. CDR3 nucleotides: TGTGCCAGCAGCCGGCTGACAGGGGGTGGGTCGGAGACCCAGTACTTC.